The table lists the clone carrying this T cell receptor beta chain with a few counts. These data originate in a study of beta chain features in type 1 diabetes. Expressed TCRB transcripts were sequenced, since all the RNA that had been isolated was reverse transcribed. This table comes from immunoSEQ multiplex PCR, and its TCRdb copy is limited to in-frame clones, with some not included. In the table there are around 330,000 clones, 11% of which are singletons. Germline lookup yields CDR1 SGHKS and CDR2 YYEKEE (reference sequence). CDR3 size: 14 residues. With 5 bases removed from V and 1 base from J, the gap between germline ends came to 12 bases.

This sequence was found in a woman between 25 and 40 years old in good health. The chain links TRBV5-5 to TRBJ2-5, with D perhaps TRBD1 (6 bases). Sequenced: naive CD4+ T cells from blood. DNA for the CDR3: TGTGCCAGCAGTTCCGGGACAATCCAAGAGACCCAGTACTTC. It translates to CASSSGTIQETQYF.